This T cell receptor beta chain appears in the sequencing data of a study of blood T cell repertoires in COVID-19. As for the study in general: COVID-19 samples, acute and convalescent, were from the United States, Italy and Spain. Sample material is recorded as cDNA or gDNA derived from T cells, B-cell-depleted T cells, or PBMCs.

This CDR3 has 15 residues. The V gene end was trimmed by 2 bases and the J gene end by 8 bases; junction bases not matched to a gene: 7. Germline values: CDR1 SGHRS, CDR2 YFSETQ. In the original analysis: Reference gene primer amplification in the assay estimated nucleated cell counts. The table came from immunoSEQ multiplex PCR; TCRdb's copy has only in-frame clones and leaves some out. V and J calls and clone size are those listed in that table; D and trimming were worked out from the DNA. The profile covers fewer than 80,000 clones, with around 73% appearing a single time and over 12% taken by the ten largest. Recruited during active infection, patients (from Seattle) were subsequently followed longitudinally.

Sequences were obtained from peripheral blood. The receptor's source is a man between 60 and 75 years old with COVID-19, enrolled during active disease. This chain links TRBV5-1 with TRBJ2-1, with 10 bases lining up with TRBD1. Written as DNA, the CDR3 is TGCGCCAGCAGCTTTGGACAGGGGGGCGGCGATGAGCAGTTCTTC. The encoded protein is CASSFGQGGGDEQFF. The full variable domain, its missing parts supplied by reference TRBV5-1 and TRBJ2-1, is KAGVTQTPRYLIKTRGQQVTLSCSPISGHRSVSWYQQTPGQGLQFLFEYFSETQRNKGNFPGRFSGRQFSNSRSEMNVSTLELGDSALYLCASSFGQGGGDEQFFGPGTRLTVL.